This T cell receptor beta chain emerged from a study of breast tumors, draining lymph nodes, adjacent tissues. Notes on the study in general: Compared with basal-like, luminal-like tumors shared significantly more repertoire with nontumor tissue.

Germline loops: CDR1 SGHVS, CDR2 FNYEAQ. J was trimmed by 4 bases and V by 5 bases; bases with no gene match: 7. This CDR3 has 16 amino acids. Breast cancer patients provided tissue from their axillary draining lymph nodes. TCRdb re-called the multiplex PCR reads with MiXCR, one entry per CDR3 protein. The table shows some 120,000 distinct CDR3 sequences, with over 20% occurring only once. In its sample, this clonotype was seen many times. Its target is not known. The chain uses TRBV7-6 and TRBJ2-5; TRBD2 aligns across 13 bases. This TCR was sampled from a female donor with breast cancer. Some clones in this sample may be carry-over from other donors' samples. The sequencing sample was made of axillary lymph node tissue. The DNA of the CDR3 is TGTGCCAGCAGCCCTGGACTAGCGGGAGCCCCAGAGACCCAGTACTTC. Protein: CASSPGLAGAPETQYF.